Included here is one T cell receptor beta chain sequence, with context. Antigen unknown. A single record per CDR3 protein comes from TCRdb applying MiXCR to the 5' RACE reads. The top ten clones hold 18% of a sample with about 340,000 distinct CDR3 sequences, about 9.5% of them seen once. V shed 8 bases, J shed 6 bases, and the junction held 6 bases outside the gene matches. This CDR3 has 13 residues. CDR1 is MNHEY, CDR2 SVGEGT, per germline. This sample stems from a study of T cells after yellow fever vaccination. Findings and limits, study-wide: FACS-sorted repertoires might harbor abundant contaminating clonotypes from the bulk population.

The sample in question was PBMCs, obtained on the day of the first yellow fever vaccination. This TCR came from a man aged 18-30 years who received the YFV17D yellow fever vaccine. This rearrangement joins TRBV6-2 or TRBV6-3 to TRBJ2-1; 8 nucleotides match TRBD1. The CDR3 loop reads CASGRGQVNEQFF. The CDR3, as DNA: TGTGCCAGCGGCAGGGGGCAGGTCAATGAGCAGTTCTTC.